These 26 T cell receptor beta chains were sequenced from one sample in a study of blood T cells in healthy people across ages. Through a sample-barcoded 5' primer and a J-beta primer mix, a second PCR was run for about 6 to 12 cycles. TCRdb passed the 5' RACE reads through MiXCR, listing each CDR3 protein once. Here the sample spans under 1,000,000 distinct CDR3 sequences, less than 60% being singletons. Sequenced: blood. The receptor source for this set is a man of 80 years or more in good health.

This clonotype was counted a few times. The V and J genes are TRBV14 and TRBJ2-1, with 11 bases identical to TRBD2. V lost 4 bases, J lost 7 bases, and 9 bases stayed unmatched. The CDR3 is 16 amino acids. Germline lookup yields CDR1 SGHDN and CDR2 FVKESK. This CDR3 is CASSPLAGLADNEQFF. The CDR3 nucleotides read TGTGCCAGCAGCCCCCTTGCGGGACTAGCGGATAATGAGCAGTTCTTC.

This clonotype has a handful of counts. The rearrangement links TRBV20-1 to TRBJ2-7; a possible D gene is TRBD2 (5 bases). Looked up from germline, CDR1 is DFQATT and CDR2 is SNEGSKA (reference sequence). Trimming pared 3 bases from V and 7 bases from J, leaving 22 bases between. The CDR3 loop spans 15 amino acids. Here the CDR3 reads CSASDGRTAFWEQYF. In DNA form, the CDR3 reads TGCAGTGCTAGCGACGGCCGGACTGCCTTTTGGGAGCAGTACTTC.

The chain is built from TRBV24-1 and TRBJ2-7; D is unresolved. Trimming took 12 bases from V and 7 from J, leaving 27 bases between them. The CDR3 consists of 15 residues. Germline V lookup: CDR1 KGHDR, CDR2 SFDVKD. CDR3 coding DNA: TGTGCCGCCGCCCCTACCAGAAGGGATCGGAATGAGCAGTACTTC. Amino acid sequence: CAAAPTRRDRNEQYF.

This sequence joins TRBV7-3 and TRBJ1-6; D not resolved. V lost 1 base, J lost 10 bases, and 14 bases lay in between. CDR3 size: 15 residues. The V gene's germline CDR1 is SGHTA and CDR2 FQGTGA. The CDR3: CASSLNKGAGSPLHF. The CDR3 bases are TGTGCCAGCAGCTTAAATAAGGGTGCAGGATCACCCCTCCACTTT.

This clonotype was counted between two and nine times. V gene TRBV20-1 combines with J gene TRBJ2-1; D might be TRBD1 (6 bases). V was pared by 5 bases and J by 3 bases, with 11 bases between. The CDR3 runs 13 residues. Germline loops: CDR1 DFQATT, CDR2 SNEGSKA (reference sequence). DNA for the CDR3: TGCAGTGCTCGGCGGACAGACTACAATGAGCAGTTCTTC. The encoded protein is CSARRTDYNEQFF.

About this clonotype: Germline and junction disagree at one end, which may indicate a read error. The rearrangement links TRBV13 to TRBJ2-2, with 7 bases lining up with TRBD2. The germline V gene has CDR1 PRHDT and CDR2 FYEKMQ (reference sequence). CDR3 length: 17 amino acids. CDR3 loop: CASSRKWGGAKTGELFF. The CDR3 nucleotides are TGTGCCAGCAGCCGTAAATGGGGAGGGGCGAAAACCGGGGAGCTGTTTTTT.

V usage is TRBV20-1 and J usage is TRBJ2-3, with 14 bases aligning to TRBD2. The CDR3 extends over 17 amino acids. V lost 2 bases and J lost 4; bases outside the gene matches: 8. CDR1 DFQATT and CDR2 SNEGSKA come from the germline V gene (reference sequence). CDR3 protein: CSARPSGLAGDPDTQYF. The CDR3 DNA sequence: TGCAGTGCTAGACCCTCGGGACTAGCGGGAGACCCAGATACGCAGTATTTT.

The chain joins TRBV5-1 to TRBJ2-1, with 8 nucleotides matching TRBD2. The J call is doubtful: the DNA matches TRBJ2-7 better. Germline lookup yields CDR1 SGHRS and CDR2 YFSETQ. CDR3 length: 16 amino acids. CDR3 amino acids: CASSYGPGGPYNEQYF. The CDR3 bases are TGCGCCAGCAGCTACGGACCGGGAGGGCCTTACAATGAGCAGTACTTC.

This clonotype was seen at least ten times. The chain uses TRBV9 and TRBJ2-1, with 10 bases aligning to TRBD2. This CDR3 is 16 amino acids long. The J segment lost 2 bases and the V segment lost 4 bases, leaving 6 bases of the junction unmatched. Germline V gene data show CDR1 as SGDLS and CDR2 as YYNGEE. The CDR3 loop reads CASSFTSGEAYNEQFF. The CDR3 DNA sequence: TGTGCCAGCAGCTTCACTAGCGGGGAGGCCTACAATGAGCAGTTCTTC.

This clonotype occurred many times. The chain joins TRBV7-2 to TRBJ2-7; weak D call: TRBD2 (5 bases). Germline-derived CDR1 and CDR2 are SGHTA and FQGNSA. The CDR3 consists of 13 residues. V lost 5 bases, J lost 2 bases, and 10 bases lay in between. The CDR3 here is CASSLGSTYEQYF. The CDR3 DNA follows: TGTGCCAGCAGCCTAGGGAGCACCTACGAGCAGTACTTC.

This clonotype came up many times. The chain employs TRBV5-1 and TRBJ2-3; D is possibly TRBD2 (6 bases). CDR1 and CDR2 from the germline V gene are SGHRS and YFSETQ. The V and J ends lost 6 bases and 3 bases respectively, with 14 bases between them. The CDR3 sequence is 14 residues long. The CDR3 loop reads CASTSGGSTDTQYF. The CDR3 nucleotides read TGCGCCAGCACCTCTGGAGGGTCAACAGATACGCAGTATTTT.

This clonotype occurred a few times. The chain employs TRBV5-1 and TRBJ2-1, with 7 bases that match TRBD2. V shed 5 bases, J shed 8 bases, and the junction held 1 base outside the gene matches. Germline V CDR1 and CDR2: SGHRS, YFSETQ. The CDR3 consists of 11 residues. As DNA, the CDR3 is TGCGCCAGCAGGGGGAGGGATGAGCAGTTCTTC. Protein sequence: CASRGRDEQFF.

The chain links TRBV20-1 to TRBJ1-2; TRBD1 matches 7 bases. This CDR3 spans 13 amino acids. Germline loops: CDR1 DFQATT, CDR2 SNEGSKA (reference sequence). The trim removed 0 bases at V and 8 bases at J, leaving 6 bases unmatched. The CDR3 sequence: CSARDRDREGYTF. CDR3 nucleotides: TGCAGTGCTAGAGATCGAGACAGGGAGGGCTACACCTTC.

This clonotype has more than one count but fewer than ten. This sequence joins TRBV6-1 and TRBJ1-6; tentatively, D is TRBD1 (6 bases). Trimming cost V 5 bases and J 8 bases, with 16 bases left between them. Germline CDR1 is MNHNS and CDR2 is SASEGT. CDR3 size: 15 residues. The CDR3 here is CASSPGVQPDSPLHF. The CDR3 DNA reads TGTGCCAGCAGTCCAGGGGTACAGCCTGATTCACCCCTCCACTTT.

On this clonotype itself: Being one base from a much bigger clone, this may be a read error. The rearrangement joins TRBV20-1 to TRBJ2-7; D is possibly TRBD1 or TRBD2 (6 bases each). CDR1 is DFQATT, CDR2 SNEGSKA, per germline (reference sequence). This CDR3 region has 13 residues. V lost 6 bases and J 5 bases, leaving 17 bases between the germline ends. The CDR3: CSANLAWGHEQYF. The CDR3 coding sequence is TGCAGTGCAAATCTAGCGTGGGGGCACGAGCAGTACTTC.

The V and J genes are TRBV7-2 and TRBJ2-1, with 11 bases lining up with TRBD2. CDR1 and CDR2 (germline): SGHTA, FQGNSA. Trimming cost V 3 bases and J 1 base; bases outside gene matches: 5. This CDR3 spans 17 amino acids. The CDR3: CASSFGLAGDSYNEQFF. CDR3 in DNA: TGTGCCAGCAGCTTCGGACTAGCGGGTGATTCCTACAATGAGCAGTTCTTC.

CDR3 sequence (DNA): TGTGCCAGCAGCCCCGGAGGACGAGCGGGAGTGGTTGAGCAGTTCTTC. Residues: CASSPGGRAGVVEQFF. The V gene is TRBV9, the J gene TRBJ2-1; TRBD2 matches at 8 bases. The CDR3 consists of 16 residues. J gave up 9 bases and V 4 bases, and 15 bases lay outside the gene matches. The germline CDR1 and CDR2 sequences are SGDLS and YYNGEE.

The chain uses TRBV9 and TRBJ2-1; D may be TRBD2 (5 bases). V was clipped by 2 bases and J by 1 base, with 10 bases between them. The CDR3 contains 15 residues. The germline V gene has CDR1 SGDLS and CDR2 YYNGEE. In DNA, the CDR3 is TGTGCCAGCAGCGTGGTAGCGAGGTCCTACAATGAGCAGTTCTTC. It codes for CASSVVARSYNEQFF.

Here the CDR3 DNA reads TGTGCCAGCAGCCGAGGACTAGCGGGCGCCAAAAACATTCAGTACTTC. Translating gives CASSRGLAGAKNIQYF. The rearrangement joins TRBV7-3 to TRBJ2-4, with 11 bases identical to TRBD2. The V and J ends lost 5 bases and 1 base, in that order; junction bases with no gene match: 4. The CDR3 is made up of 16 amino acids. Germline CDR1 reads SGHTA; CDR2 reads FQGTGA.

The chain employs TRBV30 and TRBJ2-3; 7 positions match TRBD2. The germline V gene has CDR1 GTSNPN and CDR2 SVGIG (reference sequence). CDR3 length: 13 amino acids. DNA of the CDR3: TGTGTCTGCAGCCGGGCGGGGGCAGATACGCAGTATTTT. Protein sequence: CVCSRAGADTQYF. Complete variable domain (other parts from reference TRBV30 and TRBJ2-3): SQTIHQWPATLVQPVGSPLSLECTVEGTSNPNLYWYRQAAGRGLQLLFYSVGIGQISSEVPQNLSASRPQDRQFILSSKKLLLSDSGFYLCVCSRAGADTQYFGPGTRLTVL.

This clonotype was seen a few times. The rearrangement links TRBV10-3 to TRBJ2-5, with 13 bases fitting TRBD2. This CDR3 is 16 amino acids long. CDR1 ENHRY and CDR2 SYGVKD come from the germline V gene. The ends lost 5 bases at V and 4 bases at J; junction bases unmatched: 7. The CDR3 reads CAISPGLAGDAETQYF. The CDR3 region has the DNA TGTGCCATCAGTCCTGGACTAGCGGGAGATGCAGAGACCCAGTACTTC.

The V and J genes are TRBV6-6 and TRBJ1-4, with no clear D. The CDR3 runs 12 residues. Germline CDR1 MNHNY, CDR2 SVGAGI (reference sequence). The germline V and J ends were trimmed by 7 bases and 6 bases, with 9 bases remaining between them. The CDR3 region has the DNA TGTGCCAGCACCTACTTCGATGAAAAACTGTTTTTT. Translated: CASTYFDEKLFF.

The rearrangement links TRBV10-3 to TRBJ2-7; 9 bases align to TRBD1. The germline gives CDR1 ENHRY, CDR2 SYGVKD. The ends lost 8 bases at V and 2 bases at J; junction bases unmatched: 7. CDR3 length equals 14 residues. The CDR3 DNA sequence: TGTGCCATCGGACAGGGGTTACCCCCCTACGAGCAGTACTTC. Protein product: CAIGQGLPPYEQYF.

This clonotype appeared a few times. The genes are TRBV10-3 and TRBJ2-3; D is perhaps TRBD1 (6 bases). In germline, CDR1 is ENHRY, CDR2 SYGVKD. The germline V and J ends were trimmed by 10 bases and 2 bases, with 16 bases remaining between them. There are 14 residues in the CDR3. The CDR3 bases are TGTGCCACCCTGGGGCAGGGGTTCACAGATACGCAGTATTTT. Its translation is CATLGQGFTDTQYF.

V is TRBV6-6 and J is TRBJ2-1, with TRBD1 matching 7 bases. The DNA end is more similar to TRBJ2-7, so the J call may be wrong. Germline values: CDR1 MNHNY, CDR2 SVGAGI (reference sequence). There are 16 residues in the CDR3. CDR3 amino acids: CASSSDGTDIYNEQYF. CDR3 coding DNA: TGTGCCAGCAGCTCAGATGGGACAGATATCTACAATGAGCAGTACTTC.

The V call is TRBV20-1, the J call TRBJ2-2, with D uncertain. CDR1 and CDR2 from the germline V gene are DFQATT and SNEGSKA (reference sequence). V shed 1 base and J shed 1 base, with 7 bases lying between them. This CDR3 is 14 amino acids long. The CDR3 nucleotides read TGCAGTGCTAGAGGGACGGTGAACACCGGGGAGCTGTTTTTT. Its translation is CSARGTVNTGELFF.